This T cell receptor (beta chain) was found in a study of blood T cell repertoires in COVID-19. This table comes from immunoSEQ multiplex PCR, and its TCRdb copy is limited to in-frame clones, with some not included. The sample contains 180,000 or so clones, 80% of which appear only once. The junction had 6 bases not matched to a gene; V was cut back by 7 bases and J by 4 bases. From germline, CDR1 is SGHNT and CDR2 YYREEE (reference sequence). The CDR3 runs to 13 residues. This TCR came from a man aged 55-75 years who had been exposed to COVID-19. The chain has TRBV5-4 and TRBJ2-3; 7 bases map to TRBD2. Sequencing was done on a sample of PBMCs or T cells enriched from blood (not recorded which). DNA for the CDR3: TGTGCCAGCGGCCAGGGAGGGTCAGATACGCAGTATTTT. Protein sequence: CASGQGGSDTQYF.